Given below is one T cell receptor beta chain in context. This clone has more than one count but fewer than ten. What this receptor recognizes is not known. No base quality information exists; no much larger clone differs at one position. The data were obtained in a study of beta chain features in type 1 diabetes (dated by TCRdb to between 2017 and 2018). General notes on the study: Patients and healthy donors did not differ in mean age, gender distribution, total cell number or subset yield. A total of 100 million to 110 million sorted cells were examined across all samples, and a strong correlation was observed between cell number per subset and RNA yield. The study compared the TCRB repertoires of sorted circulating CD4+ T cell subsets in recently diagnosed type 1 diabetes patients with those in matched healthy donors. Whereas all 30 or so donors provided naive and central memory subsets, regulatory and stem cell-like memory subsets were isolated from just 8 patients and roughly eight healthy donors.

Results the study describes overall, beyond this receptor: Shorter templates might have been favored by PCR, but patient and control samples were amplified and corrected together, so both groups would have been affected equally by any skew. Because small numbers of individuals were included in the HLA sub-analyses, any influence of HLA type on TCRB rearrangement was left unresolved. A moderate but significant shortening of TCRB CDR3 length was observed in type 1 diabetes patients in all four CD4+ subsets. Sequencing cDNA rather than genomic DNA could over-represent highly expressing activated cells, although activation and CD3 levels did not differ between groups. Fewer insertions and more nucleotide deletions at VDJ recombination sites were observed in patients with type 1 diabetes, implying thymic rearrangement abnormalities. Naive, central memory and regulatory TCRB repertoires appeared to be more alike among patients than among healthy donors.

The entire amount of isolated RNA was reverse transcribed using the High Capacity cDNA Reverse Transcription Kit, so the sequenced TCRB transcripts were expressed ones. Deep immunoSEQ sequencing was performed on naive, central memory and regulatory T cell samples, with an average of about 3.57 million total reads per sample. After sorted cells were lysed in RLT buffer, RNA was extracted with DNase-treated RNeasy Micro or Mini kits, with the choice depending on cell number. Each cell subset was processed on its own to prevent cross-contamination, while patient and healthy donor samples were processed together. TCRB sequences were amplified from cDNA with the immunoSEQ multiplex PCR, producing 87-bp fragments spanning the CDR3 region. Sequencing of the amplicons was done on the Illumina HiSeq platform. The original methods were these. PCR bias was computationally corrected using synthetic template baselines, reads within Hamming distance 2 were collapsed, and singletons that could not be merged were discarded. Reads were aligned to IMGT to assign V, D and J genes, CDR3 length, and insertions or deletions at six rearrangement sites. Clonotype counts were normalized to sorted cell number within each subset before computing true diversity and Gini coefficients with the tcR R package. Repertoire sharing was quantified using the overlap coefficient calculated on TCRB nucleotide sequences. Out-of-frame TCRB sequences from naive cells were analyzed to stand in for the pre-selection repertoire. TCRdb retrieved this table from immuneACCESS and kept in-frame rearrangements only. Not all clones are present; in checked studies, unresolved V genes account for under half, and no reason is known for the remainder. V and J calls and clone size are given by that table; D and trimming were obtained from the DNA. For this sample the table gives around 430,000 clones, of which around 30% were detected only once. The ten top clones hold around 0.065% of the sample.

For this chain, trimming is 5 bases at the V end and 6 bases at the J end, and the number of junction bases without a gene match is 10. The CDR3 measures 14 amino acids from cysteine to phenylalanine. The kept DNA is CDR3 alone, 42 bases in frame from the first base. The germline V gene supplies CDR1 SGHTA and CDR2 FQGNSA. A single peripheral blood draw of about 120 mL on average was collected from each donor into heparinised tubes. A BD FACSAria II and a panel including CD45RO, CCR7, CD25, CD127, CD95 and CD27 were used to sort naive, central memory, regulatory and stem cell-like memory CD4+ T cells. All sorted populations exceeded 95% purity. Right away, PBMCs were isolated by Lymphoprep density gradient centrifugation and were stained directly, with no culture step. To minimize batch effects, samples were stained and sorted in pairs, one healthy donor with one patient per experiment.

The sequencing input was naive CD4+ T cells from blood. The sample's cell subset or site label is to be understood as: true naive CD4+ T cells. The rearrangement joined TRBV7-2 to TRBJ2-7, and 7 bases in between align with TRBD2. The source of this sequence is a man younger than 35 in good health. CDR3 region: CASSGSTSLSEQYF. In nucleotide form, the sequence is TGTGCCAGCAGCGGATCGACTAGCCTCAGCGAGCAGTACTTC.